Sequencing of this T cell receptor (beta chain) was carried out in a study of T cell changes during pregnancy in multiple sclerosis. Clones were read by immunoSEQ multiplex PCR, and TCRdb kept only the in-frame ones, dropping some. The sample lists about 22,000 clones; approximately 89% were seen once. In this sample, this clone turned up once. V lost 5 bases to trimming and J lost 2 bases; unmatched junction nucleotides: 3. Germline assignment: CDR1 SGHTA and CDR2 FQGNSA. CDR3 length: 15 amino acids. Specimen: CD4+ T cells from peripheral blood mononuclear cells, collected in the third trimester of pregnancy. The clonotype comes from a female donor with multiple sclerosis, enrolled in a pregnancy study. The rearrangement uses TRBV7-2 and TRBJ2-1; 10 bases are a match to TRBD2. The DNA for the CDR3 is TGTGCCAGCAGCAGCCTAGCGGGGGCCTACAATGAGCAGTTCTTC. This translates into CASSSLAGAYNEQFF.